The rows below give T cell receptor beta chains drawn from one sample of a study of T-cell memory formation after mild COVID-19. TCRdb analysed the 5' RACE reads with MiXCR anew, one entry per CDR3 protein. Of around 310,000 distinct CDR3 sequences in the sample, 15% to 20% are singletons; the top ten hold around 22%. Input material: PBMCs or a T cell subset sorted from them (not recorded which). The source is a man younger than 35 who had mild COVID-19 (a few samples of this study predate the infection). Cell type and time point are not known. Both conserved end residues are trimmed from each CDR3.

V gene	J gene	CDR3 protein
TRBV27	TRBJ1-5	ASSRGGRGNQPQH
TRBV2	TRBJ2-1	ASSEMTGYVEQF
TRBV6-1	TRBJ1-4	ASLPAPGRSEKLF
TRBV24-1	TRBJ2-5	ATSDFSTGGEIEETQY
TRBV5-4	TRBJ2-5	ASSPPQGETQY
TRBV7-2	TRBJ2-3	ASSLADYPLSTDTQY
TRBV6-2/TRBV6-3	TRBJ1-2	ASSLQGTAFGYT
TRBV6-1	TRBJ1-4	ASSENRGKEKLF
TRBV4-2	TRBJ2-5	ASSPGGLGFRGVLRTQY
TRBV4-1	TRBJ2-4	ASSQATSGGAVNIQY
TRBV7-8	TRBJ1-2	ASSKDRGVYGYT
TRBV6-5	TRBJ2-2	ASSYSQGTTGELF
TRBV24-1	TRBJ1-5	ATSDPTLGGDQPQH
TRBV7-7	TRBJ2-3	ASSLASGQGEDTQY
TRBV5-5	TRBJ2-3	ASSSDLYQTTQY
TRBV20-1	TRBJ1-2	SALIGGYT
TRBV6-5	TRBJ1-3	ASRRLEGTGGNTIY
TRBV29-1	TRBJ2-3	SLSGTDTQY
TRBV4-1	TRBJ1-4	ASSQEVSRIGNEKLF
TRBV7-2	TRBJ2-3	ASSLVGLRGTDTQY
TRBV7-9	TRBJ1-2	AGNTGGANGYT
TRBV3-1	TRBJ2-1	ASTHRLAGALNEQF
TRBV4-2	TRBJ2-5	ASSQDRVYQETQY
TRBV4-2	TRBJ2-3	ASSTVGQGSLDTQY
TRBV7-9	TRBJ2-7	ASSGEVDSGSYEQY
TRBV4-1	TRBJ2-3	ASSQVNLVSTDTQY
TRBV7-6	TRBJ2-3	ASSQTGGPTDTQY
TRBV19	TRBJ1-2	ATGTLINDYGYT
TRBV12-5	TRBJ2-3	ASGLAHGGKADTQY
TRBV20-1	TRBJ1-2	SARDQGGPFYGYT
TRBV4-3	TRBJ2-1	ASSQDSGGNEQF
TRBV19	TRBJ1-1	ASSPVGGRTEAF
TRBV6-2/TRBV6-3	TRBJ2-3	ASGPRGSTDTQY
TRBV2	TRBJ2-7	ASSAGTGYEQY
TRBV12-3/TRBV12-4	TRBJ2-1	ASRAGYSYNEQF
TRBV5-1	TRBJ1-5	ASSPSGTGQPQH
TRBV7-3	TRBJ2-5	ASSLVGQGNQETQY